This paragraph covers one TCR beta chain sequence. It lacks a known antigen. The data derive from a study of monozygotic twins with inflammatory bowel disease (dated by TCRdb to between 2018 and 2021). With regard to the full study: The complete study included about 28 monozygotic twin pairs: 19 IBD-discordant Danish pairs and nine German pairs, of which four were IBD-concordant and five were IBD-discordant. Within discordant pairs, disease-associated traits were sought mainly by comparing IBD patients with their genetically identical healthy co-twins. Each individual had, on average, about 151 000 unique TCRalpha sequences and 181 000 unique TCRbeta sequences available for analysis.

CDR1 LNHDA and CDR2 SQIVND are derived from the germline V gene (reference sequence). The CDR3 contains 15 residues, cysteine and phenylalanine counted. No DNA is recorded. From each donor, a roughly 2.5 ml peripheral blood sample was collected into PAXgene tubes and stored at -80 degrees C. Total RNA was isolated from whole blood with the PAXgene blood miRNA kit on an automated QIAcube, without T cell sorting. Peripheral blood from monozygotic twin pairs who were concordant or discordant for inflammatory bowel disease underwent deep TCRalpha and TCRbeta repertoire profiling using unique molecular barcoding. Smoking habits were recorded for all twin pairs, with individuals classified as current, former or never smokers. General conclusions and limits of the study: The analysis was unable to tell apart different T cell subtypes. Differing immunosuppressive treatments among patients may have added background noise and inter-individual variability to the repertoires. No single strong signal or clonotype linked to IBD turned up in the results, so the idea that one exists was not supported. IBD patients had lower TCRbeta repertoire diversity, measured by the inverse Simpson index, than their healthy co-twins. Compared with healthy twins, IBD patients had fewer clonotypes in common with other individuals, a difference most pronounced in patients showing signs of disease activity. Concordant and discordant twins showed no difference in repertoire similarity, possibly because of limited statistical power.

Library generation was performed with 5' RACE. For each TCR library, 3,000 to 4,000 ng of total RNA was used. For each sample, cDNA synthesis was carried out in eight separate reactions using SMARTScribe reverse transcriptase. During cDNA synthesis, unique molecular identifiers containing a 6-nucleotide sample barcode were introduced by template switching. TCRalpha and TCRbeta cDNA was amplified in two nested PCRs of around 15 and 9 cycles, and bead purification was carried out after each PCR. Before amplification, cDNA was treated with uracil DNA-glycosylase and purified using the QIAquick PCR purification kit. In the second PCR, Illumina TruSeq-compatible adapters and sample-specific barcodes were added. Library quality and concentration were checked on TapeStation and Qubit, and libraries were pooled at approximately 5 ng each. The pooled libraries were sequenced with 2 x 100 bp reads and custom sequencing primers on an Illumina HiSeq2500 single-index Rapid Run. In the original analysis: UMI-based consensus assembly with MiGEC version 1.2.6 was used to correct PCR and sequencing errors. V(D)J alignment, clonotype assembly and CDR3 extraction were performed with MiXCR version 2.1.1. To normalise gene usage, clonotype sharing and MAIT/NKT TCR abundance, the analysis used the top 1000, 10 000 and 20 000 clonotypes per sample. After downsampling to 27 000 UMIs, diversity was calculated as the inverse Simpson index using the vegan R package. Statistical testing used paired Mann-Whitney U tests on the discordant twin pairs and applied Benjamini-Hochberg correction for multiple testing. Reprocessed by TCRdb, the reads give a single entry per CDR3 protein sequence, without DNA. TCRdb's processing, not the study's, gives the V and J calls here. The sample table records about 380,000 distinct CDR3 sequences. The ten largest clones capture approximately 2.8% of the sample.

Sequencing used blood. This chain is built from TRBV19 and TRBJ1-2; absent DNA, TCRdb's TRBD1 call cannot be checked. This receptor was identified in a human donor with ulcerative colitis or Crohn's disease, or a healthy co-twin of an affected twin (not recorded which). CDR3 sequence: CASSIGTGFYYGYTF.